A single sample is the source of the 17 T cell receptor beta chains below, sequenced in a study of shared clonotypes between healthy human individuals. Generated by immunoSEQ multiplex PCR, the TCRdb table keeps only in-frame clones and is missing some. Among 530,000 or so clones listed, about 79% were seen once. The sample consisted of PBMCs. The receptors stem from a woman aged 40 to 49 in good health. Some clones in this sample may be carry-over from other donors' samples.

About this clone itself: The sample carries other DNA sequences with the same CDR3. The CDR3 region is CSVALQETQYF. Written as DNA, the CDR3 is TGCAGCGTTGCCCTCCAAGAGACCCAGTACTTC. V usage is TRBV29-1 and J usage is TRBJ2-5; D gene unclear. The length of the CDR3 is 11 residues. The germline V gene has CDR1 SQVTM and CDR2 ANQGSEA. V lost 4 bases to trimming and J lost 1 base, with 4 bases between them.

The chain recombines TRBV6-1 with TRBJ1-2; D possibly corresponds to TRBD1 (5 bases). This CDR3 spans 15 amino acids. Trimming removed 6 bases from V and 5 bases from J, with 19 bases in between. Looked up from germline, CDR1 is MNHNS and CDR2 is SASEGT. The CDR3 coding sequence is TGTGCCAGCAGGGGCGTTTTGACAGTCCCATATGGCTACACCTTC. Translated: CASRGVLTVPYGYTF.

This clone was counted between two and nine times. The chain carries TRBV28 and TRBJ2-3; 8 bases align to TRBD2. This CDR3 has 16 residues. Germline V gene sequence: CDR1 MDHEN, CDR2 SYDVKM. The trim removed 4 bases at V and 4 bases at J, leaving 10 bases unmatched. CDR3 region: CASSSSGTSIADTQYF. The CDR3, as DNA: TGTGCCAGCAGTTCCTCCGGGACTAGTATCGCAGATACGCAGTATTTT.

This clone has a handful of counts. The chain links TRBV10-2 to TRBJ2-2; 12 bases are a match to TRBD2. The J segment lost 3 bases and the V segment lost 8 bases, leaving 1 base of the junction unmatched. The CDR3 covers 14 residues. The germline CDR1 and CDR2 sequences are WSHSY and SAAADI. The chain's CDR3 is CASRLAGDTGELFF. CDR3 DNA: TGCGCCAGCCGACTAGCGGGGGACACCGGGGAGCTGTTTTTT.

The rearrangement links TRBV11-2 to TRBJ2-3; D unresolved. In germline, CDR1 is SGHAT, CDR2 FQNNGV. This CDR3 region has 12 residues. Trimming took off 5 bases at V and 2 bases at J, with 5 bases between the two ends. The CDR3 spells CASSAFTDTQYF. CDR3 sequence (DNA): TGTGCCAGCAGCGCGTTCACAGATACGCAGTATTTT.

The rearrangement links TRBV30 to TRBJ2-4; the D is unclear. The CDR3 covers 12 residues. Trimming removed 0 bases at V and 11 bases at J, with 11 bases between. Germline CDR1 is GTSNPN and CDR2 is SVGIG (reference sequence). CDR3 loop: CAWSVLQRFQYF. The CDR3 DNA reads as TGTGCCTGGAGTGTACTGCAGCGCTTTCAGTACTTC.

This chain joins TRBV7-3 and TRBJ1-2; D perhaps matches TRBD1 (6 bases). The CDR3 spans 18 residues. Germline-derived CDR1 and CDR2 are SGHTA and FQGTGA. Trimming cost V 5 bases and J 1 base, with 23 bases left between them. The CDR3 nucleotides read TGTGCCAGCAGCCCCTCTAGATGGACAGCCCAGAGTAACTATGGCTACACCTTC. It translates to CASSPSRWTAQSNYGYTF.

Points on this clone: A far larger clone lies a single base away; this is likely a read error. The CDR3 DNA follows: TGCGCCAGCAGCTTCCAAGAGGCCCAGTACTTC. Its protein is CASSFQEAQYF. The J gene is TRBJ2-5, the V gene TRBV5-1; D gene ambiguous. This CDR3 contains 11 residues. Germline V lookup: CDR1 SGHRS, CDR2 YFSETQ.

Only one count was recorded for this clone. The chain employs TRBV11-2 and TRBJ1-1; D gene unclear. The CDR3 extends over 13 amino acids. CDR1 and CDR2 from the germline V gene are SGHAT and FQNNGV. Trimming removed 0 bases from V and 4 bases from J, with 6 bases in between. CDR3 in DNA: TGTGCCAGCAGCTTAGAACGGTCCACTGAAGCTTTCTTT. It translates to CASSLERSTEAFF.

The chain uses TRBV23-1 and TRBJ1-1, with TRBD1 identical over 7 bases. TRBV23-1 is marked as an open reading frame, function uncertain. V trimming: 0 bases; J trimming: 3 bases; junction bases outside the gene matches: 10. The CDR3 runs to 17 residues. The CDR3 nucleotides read TGCGCCAGCAGTCAATCGACTAATAGACAGGGTCACACTGAAGCTTTCTTT. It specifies CASSQSTNRQGHTEAFF.

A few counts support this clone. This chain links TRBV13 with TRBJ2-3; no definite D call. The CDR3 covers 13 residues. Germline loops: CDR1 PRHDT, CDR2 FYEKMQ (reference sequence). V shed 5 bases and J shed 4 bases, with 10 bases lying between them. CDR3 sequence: CASSRPGSDTQYF. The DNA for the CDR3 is TGTGCCAGCAGCCGTCCCGGGTCAGATACGCAGTATTTT.

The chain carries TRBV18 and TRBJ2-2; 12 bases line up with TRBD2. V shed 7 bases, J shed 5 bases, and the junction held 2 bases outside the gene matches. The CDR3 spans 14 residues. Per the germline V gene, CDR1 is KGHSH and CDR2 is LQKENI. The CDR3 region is CASFGLAGTGELFF. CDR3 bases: TGTGCCAGCTTCGGACTAGCGGGAACCGGGGAGCTGTTTTTT.

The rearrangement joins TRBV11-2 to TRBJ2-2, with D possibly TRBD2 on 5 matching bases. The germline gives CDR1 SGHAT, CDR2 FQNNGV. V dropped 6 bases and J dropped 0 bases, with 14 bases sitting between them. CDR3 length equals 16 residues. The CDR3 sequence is CASRPAGGANTGELFF. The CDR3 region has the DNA TGTGCCAGCAGACCGGCTGGAGGTGCGAACACCGGGGAGCTGTTTTTT. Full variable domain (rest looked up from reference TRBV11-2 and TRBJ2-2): EAGVAQSPRYKIIEKRQSVAFWCNPISGHATLYWYQQILGQGPKLLIQFQNNGVVDDSQLPKDRFSAERLKGVDSTLKIQPAKLEDSAVYLCASRPAGGANTGELFFGEGSRLTVL.

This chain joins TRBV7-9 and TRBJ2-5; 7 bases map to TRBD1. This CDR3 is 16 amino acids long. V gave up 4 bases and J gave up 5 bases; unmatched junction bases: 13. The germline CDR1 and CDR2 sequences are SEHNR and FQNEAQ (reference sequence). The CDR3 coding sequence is TGTGCCAGCAGCTCCCGGACAGGTAACGCCGTCGAGACCCAGTACTTC. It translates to CASSSRTGNAVETQYF.

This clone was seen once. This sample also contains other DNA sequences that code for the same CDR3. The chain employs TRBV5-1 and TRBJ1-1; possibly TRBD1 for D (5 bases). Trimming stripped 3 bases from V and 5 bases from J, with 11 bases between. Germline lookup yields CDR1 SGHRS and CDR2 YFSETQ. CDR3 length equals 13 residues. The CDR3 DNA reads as TGCGCCAGCAGCTCCAGGGAAGGGACTGAAGCTTTCTTT. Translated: CASSSREGTEAFF.

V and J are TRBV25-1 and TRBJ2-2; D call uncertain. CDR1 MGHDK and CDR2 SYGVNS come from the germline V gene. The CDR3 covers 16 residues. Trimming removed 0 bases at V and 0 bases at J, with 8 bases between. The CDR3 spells CASSEYVAANTGELFF. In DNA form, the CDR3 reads TGTGCCAGCAGTGAATACGTAGCCGCGAACACCGGGGAGCTGTTTTTT.

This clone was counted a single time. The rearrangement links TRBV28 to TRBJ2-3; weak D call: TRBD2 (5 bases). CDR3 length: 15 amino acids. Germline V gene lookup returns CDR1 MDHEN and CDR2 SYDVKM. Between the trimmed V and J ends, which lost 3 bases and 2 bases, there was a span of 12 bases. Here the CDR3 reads CASSFGVTYTDTQYF. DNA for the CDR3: TGTGCCAGCAGTTTCGGGGTTACGTACACAGATACGCAGTATTTT.